Presented here are 24 T cell receptor beta chains from one specimen sequenced in a study of tumor and adjacent non-tumor tissue in lung cancer. The template was RNA from unsorted bulk tissue. More than 3 cm separated this lung sample from the edge of the tumor. TCRbeta libraries were built with three rounds of nested PCR, modified from ARM-PCR. TCRdb passed the multiplex PCR reads through MiXCR, listing each CDR3 protein once. The repertoire includes about 75,000 distinct CDR3 sequences, 65% to 75% of them detected once, and about 27% sits in the top ten. The sequenced sample consisted of distant non-tumor lung tissue. Source of these receptors: a woman between 50 and 59 years old with non-small cell lung cancer.

As regards this clonotype: At one end the junction does not follow the germline gene, possibly because of a read error. The chain recombines TRBV13 with TRBJ2-3; 11 nucleotides agree with TRBD2. Germline V gene sequence: CDR1 PRHDT, CDR2 FYEKMQ (reference sequence). This CDR3 comprises 16 residues. The CDR3 DNA reads TGTGCCATCAGCTTAGGAGATAGCGGGAGGGCAGATACGCAATATTTT. It translates to CAISLGDSGRADTQYF. Complete variable domain (other parts from reference TRBV13 and TRBJ2-3): AAGVIQSPRHLIKEKRETATLKCYPIPRHDTVYWYQQGPGQDPQFLISFYEKMQSDKGSIPDRFSAQQFSDYHSELNMSSLELGDSALYFCAISLGDSGRADTQYFGPGTRLTVL.

The CDR3 coding sequence is TGTGCCAGCAGCCGAGATTGGGCTAGCGGGAGTTTCTATGAGCAGTTCTTC. It yields the protein CASSRDWASGSFYEQFF. The J gene is TRBJ2-1, the V gene TRBV4-2; 10 bases line up with TRBD2. The CDR3 contains 17 residues. CDR1 and CDR2 from the germline V gene are LGHNA and YNFKEQ. V shed 4 bases, J shed 8 bases, and the junction held 14 bases outside the gene matches.

The chain employs TRBV28 and TRBJ2-2, with 7 bases lining up with TRBD2. After removal of 6 bases from V and 6 bases from J, the junction contained 28 bases not matched to a gene. Germline V gene lookup returns CDR1 MDHEN and CDR2 SYDVKM. The CDR3 contains 21 residues. The DNA for the CDR3 is TGTGCCAGCAGAAACACTCACTCCGGCACTAGCGTGAGTGATTATGCCGGGGAGCTGTTTTTT. Its protein is CASRNTHSGTSVSDYAGELFF.

The J gene is TRBJ1-1, the V gene TRBV13; D might be TRBD1 (5 bases). The CDR3 contains 16 residues. The germline V and J ends were trimmed by 5 bases and 2 bases, with 18 bases remaining between them. The germline CDR1 and CDR2 sequences are PRHDT and FYEKMQ (reference sequence). CDR3: CASSTRQVWGNTEAFF. CDR3 coding DNA: TGTGCCAGCAGCACTAGGCAGGTTTGGGGCAACACTGAAGCTTTCTTT.

The genes are TRBV11-2 and TRBJ2-7, with D possibly being TRBD1 (6 bases). The germline V gene encodes CDR1 SGHAT and CDR2 FQNNGV. The CDR3 is 15 amino acids. The V gene lost 5 bases and the J gene lost 2 bases, with 16 bases spanning the gap. The CDR3 reads CASSTWTDRTYEQYF. CDR3 sequence (DNA): TGTGCCAGCAGCACGTGGACAGACCGGACCTACGAGCAGTACTTC.

On this clonotype: This sequence may be a read error, since a much larger clone differs from it by one base. The CDR3 loop is CAGSETGGTGNTIYF. The CDR3 nucleotides are TGTGCCGGCAGCGAGACAGGGGGGACTGGAAACACCATATATTTT. The rearrangement uses TRBV4-2 and TRBJ1-3; 9 bases are a match to TRBD1. Germline CDR1 LGHNA, CDR2 YNFKEQ. CDR3 length: 15 residues.

As to this clonotype: One junction end disagrees with the germline gene, perhaps due to a read error. The chain employs TRBV29-1 and TRBJ2-1, with no clear D. The germline CDR1 and CDR2 sequences are SQVTM and ANQGSEA. This CDR3 has 12 residues. The DNA for the CDR3 is TGCATCGTTCTAGGTTCCTACAATGAGCAATTCTTC. Translating gives CIVLGSYNEQFF.

On this clonotype itself: Mismatch with germline at one junction end may stem from a read error. The J gene is TRBJ2-7, the V gene TRBV20-1, with D unclear. The CDR3 extends over 14 amino acids. Germline CDR1 reads DFQATT; CDR2 reads SNEGSKA (reference sequence). The CDR3 DNA sequence: TGCAGTGCTAGCCGAGAAGACACGGGCTACGAGCAGTGTTTC. This sequence encodes CSASREDTGYEQCF.

A remark on this clonotype: A much larger clone differs from this one at a single base, so this may be a read error. This chain uses TRBV20-1 with TRBJ2-4; the D is unclear. The germline gives CDR1 DFQATT, CDR2 SNEGSKA (reference sequence). CDR3 length: 15 amino acids. The DNA of the CDR3 is TGCACTGCTAGGGAAGACGGAGTAGCCAAAAACATTCAGTACTTC. Encoded protein: CTAREDGVAKNIQYF.

This clonotype has just a few counts. The chain couples TRBV5-1 to TRBJ2-7; 12 positions agree with TRBD1. V trimming: 0 bases; J trimming: 6 bases; junction bases outside the gene matches: 4. The V gene's germline CDR1 is SGHRS and CDR2 YFSETQ. The CDR3 is made up of 15 amino acids. CDR3 sequence (DNA): TGCGCCAGCAGCTTGGGGGACAGGGGGCGCTTCGAGCAGTACTTC. Protein: CASSLGDRGRFEQYF. Complete variable domain (other parts from reference TRBV5-1 and TRBJ2-7): KAGVTQTPRYLIKTRGQQVTLSCSPISGHRSVSWYQQTPGQGLQFLFEYFSETQRNKGNFPGRFSGRQFSNSRSEMNVSTLELGDSALYLCASSLGDRGRFEQYFGPGTRLTVT.

Concerning this clonotype: A junction boundary mismatches the germline segment, possibly from a read error. Here the CDR3 reads CSVAVNGGRVVETQYF. CDR3 DNA: TGCAGTGTTGCTGTCAATGGCGGGAGAGTTGTGGAGACCCAGTACTTC. The rearrangement joins TRBV29-1 to TRBJ2-5; 7 nucleotides line up with TRBD2. The CDR3 runs 16 residues. Germline assignment: CDR1 SQVTM and CDR2 ANQGSEA.

Regarding this clonotype: A much larger clone differs by one base, so this may be a read error. V gene TRBV6-1 combines with J gene TRBJ1-2, with 8 bases aligning to TRBD1. V was clipped by 7 bases and J by 4 bases; unmatched bases: 11. CDR1 MNHNS and CDR2 SASEGT come from the germline V gene. The CDR3 runs 15 residues. CDR3 loop: CASINLQGVIYGYTF. The CDR3 coding sequence is TGTGCCAGCATAAATCTACAGGGGGTGATCTATGGCTACACCTTC.

This clonotype has just one count. This may be a read error: a much more frequent sequence differs by one nucleotide. This chain links TRBV4-3 with TRBJ1-3; no reliable D call. From germline, CDR1 is LGHNA and CDR2 YSLEER. CDR3 length equals 15 residues. CDR3 nucleotide sequence: TGCGCCAGCAGCCCAAGCTCTAACTCTGGAAACAGCATATATTTT. This gives the protein CASSPSSNSGNSIYF.

With regard to this clonotype: Relative to the germline gene, one junction end is altered; a read error may explain this. The V and J genes are TRBV20-1 and TRBJ1-5, with a tentative D call TRBD1 (5 bases). This CDR3 region has 14 residues. The germline CDR1 and CDR2 sequences are DFQATT and SNEGSKA (reference sequence). The CDR3 DNA reads as TGCAGTACTACCCGGGACGTTAGCAATCAGCCCCAGCAATTT. Protein sequence: CSTTRDVSNQPQQF.

V gene TRBV10-2 combines with J gene TRBJ1-5, with D tentatively TRBD1 (5 bases). With 7 bases removed from V and 0 bases from J, the gap between germline ends came to 10 bases. The germline V gene encodes CDR1 WSHSY and CDR2 SAAADI. CDR3 length equals 14 residues. CDR3 nucleotide sequence: TGCGCCAGCAACCCGACAGATAGCAATCAGCCCCAGCATTTT. Amino acid sequence: CASNPTDSNQPQHF.

Details on this clonotype: Since no conserved phenylalanine or tryptophan closes the CDR3, a read error is the likely cause. The V gene is TRBV11-2, the J gene TRBJ2-1; 16 nucleotides match TRBD2. The length of the CDR3 is 17 residues. The trim removed 7 bases at V and 6 bases at J, leaving 9 bases unmatched. Germline values: CDR1 SGHAT, CDR2 FQNNGV. Here the CDR3 DNA reads TGTGCCAGCATCGACACGGGACTAGCGGGAGGGTTCAATGAGCAGTTCTCC. This encodes CASIDTGLAGGFNEQFS.

This clonotype was counted many times. The chain links TRBV6-1 to TRBJ2-7; possibly TRBD1 for D (5 bases). This CDR3 is built from 12 residues. Trimming removed 4 bases at V and 1 base at J, with 5 bases between. Germline CDR1 MNHNS, CDR2 SASEGT. The CDR3 DNA sequence: TGTGCCAGCAGTGGACAGTCCTACGAGCAGTACTTC. This codes for CASSGQSYEQYF.

Comments on this clonotype: Relative to the germline gene, one junction end is altered; a read error may explain this. V gene TRBV20-1 combines with J gene TRBJ2-3, with TRBD2 identical over 15 bases. Germline V gives CDR1 DFQATT, CDR2 SNEGSKA (reference sequence). The length of the CDR3 is 16 residues. CDR3 DNA sequence: TGCAGCGCTACCGACTGGACTAGCGGGAGGGCAGATATGCAGTATTTT. Its translation is CSATDWTSGRADMQYF.

On this clonotype: A read error may account for a junction end that differs from germline. The rearrangement joins TRBV20-1 to TRBJ2-5, with TRBD2 identical over 8 bases. The germline CDR1 and CDR2 sequences are DFQATT and SNEGSKA (reference sequence). CDR3 length: 15 residues. This CDR3 reads CSASTSGRIQEIQYF. In nucleotides, the CDR3 is TGCAGTGCCTCAACTAGCGGACGTATCCAAGAGATCCAGTACTTC.

A note on this clonotype: The CDR3 end shows no conserved phenylalanine or tryptophan, and so a read error is likely. The DNA is omitted, as the CDR3 cannot be located on it reliably, and the CDR3 follows TCRdb's listing. CDR3 sequence: CSARDLGLAEETQNL. The rearrangement joins TRBV20-1 to TRBJ2-5; the table's D gene call, TRBD2, was not cross checked with the DNA. Germline loops: CDR1 DFQATT, CDR2 SNEGSKA (reference sequence). The CDR3 is 15 residues long, ends included.

With regard to this clonotype: One end of the junction does not line up with germline, which may come from a read error. The genes are TRBV11-2 and TRBJ2-7; D is undetermined. This CDR3 is 14 amino acids long. Per the germline V gene, CDR1 is SGHAT and CDR2 is FQNNGV. The CDR3 bases are TGTGCCAACAGCTCGCCGATTAACAACTACGAGCAGTACTTC. Translated, it gives CANSSPINNYEQYF.

Turning to this clonotype: Compared with germline, one end of the junction differs, possibly owing to a read error. The chain uses TRBV20-1 and TRBJ2-3; the match to TRBD2 covers 11 bases. CDR1 and CDR2 (germline): DFQATT, SNEGSKA (reference sequence). The CDR3 contains 16 residues. CDR3 DNA: TGCAGTGTTACTTCGGGGACTAGCGGTAGCACAGATACGCTGTATTTT. Translating gives CSVTSGTSGSTDTLYF.

For this clonotype: This sequence may be a read error, since a much larger clone differs from it by one base. This rearrangement joins TRBV24-1 to TRBJ2-6; D tentatively reads TRBD1 or TRBD2 (5 bases each). The CDR3 consists of 12 residues. The germline gives CDR1 KGHDR, CDR2 SFDVKD. This chain's CDR3 is CATSRGANILTF. Here the CDR3 DNA reads TGTGCCACCAGTCGAGGGGCCAACATCCTGACTTTC.

A note on this clonotype: A junction boundary mismatches the germline segment, possibly from a read error. This rearrangement joins TRBV6-2 or TRBV6-3 to TRBJ1-2; D is perhaps TRBD1 (5 bases). The CDR3 totals 14 residues. Germline CDR1 MNHEY, CDR2 SVGEGT. CDR3 nucleotides: TGTGCCAGCATCCGCGGACATGGGCAGGATGGCTACATCTTC. This sequence encodes CASIRGHGQDGYIF.